Each of the 2 T cell receptor beta chains below was sequenced from the same sample in a study of post-analysis software for immune sequencing data. No antigen is known for these receptors. The authors incorporated unique molecular identifiers into the TCR beta cDNA libraries. From the PCR reads, TCRdb called clonotypes with MiXCR, one entry per CDR3 protein. The sample has about half a million distinct CDR3 sequences; roughly 45% are singletons. General study findings and limits: Roughly 5 TRBV segments occurring more often in patients than controls included TRBV5-6, TRBV5-1 and TRBV20-1.

The sample taken for sequencing was blood. These receptors were collected from a girl between 5 and 17 years old with multiple sclerosis.

J is TRBJ2-7 and V is TRBV29-1, with 11 bases that match TRBD1. This CDR3 has 14 residues. The ends lost 6 bases at V and 2 bases at J; junction bases unmatched: 6. The V gene's germline CDR1 is SQVTM and CDR2 ANQGSEA. The DNA for the CDR3 is TGCAGCGTCGGCGCGGGACAGGGGGCCTACGAGCAGTACTTC. Protein product: CSVGAGQGAYEQYF.

This clonotype was counted once. The gene calls are TRBV3-1 and TRBJ2-7; D remains unclear. This CDR3 is built from 12 residues. Trimming cost V 11 bases and J 3 bases, with 14 bases left between them. Germline-derived CDR1 and CDR2 are LGHDT and YNNKEL (reference sequence). The CDR3: CASGSGIYEQYF. The CDR3 nucleotides read TGTGCCTCAGGTAGTGGGATCTACGAGCAGTACTTC.